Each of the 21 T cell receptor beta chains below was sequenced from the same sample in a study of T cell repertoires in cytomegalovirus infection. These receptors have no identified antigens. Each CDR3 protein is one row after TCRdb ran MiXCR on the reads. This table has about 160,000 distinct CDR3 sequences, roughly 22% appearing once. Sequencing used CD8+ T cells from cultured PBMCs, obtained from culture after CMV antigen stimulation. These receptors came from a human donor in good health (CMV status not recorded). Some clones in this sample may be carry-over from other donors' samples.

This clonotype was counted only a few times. The CDR3 DNA reads as TGCGCCAGCAGCTTGGGAACCCGGGACAGGGGGACTGAAGCTTTCTTT. Protein sequence: CASSLGTRDRGTEAFF. The chain carries TRBV5-1 and TRBJ1-1; the match to TRBD1 covers 11 bases. V was clipped by 0 bases and J by 5 bases; unmatched bases: 6. Germline CDR1 SGHRS, CDR2 YFSETQ. CDR3 length equals 16 residues.

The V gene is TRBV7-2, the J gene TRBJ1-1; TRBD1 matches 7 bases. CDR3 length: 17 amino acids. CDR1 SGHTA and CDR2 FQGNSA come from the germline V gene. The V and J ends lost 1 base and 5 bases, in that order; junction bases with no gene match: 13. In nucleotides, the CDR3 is TGTGCCAGCAGCTTAGTGCCAGGGGGATCGACGGATACTGAAGCTTTCTTT. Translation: CASSLVPGGSTDTEAFF.

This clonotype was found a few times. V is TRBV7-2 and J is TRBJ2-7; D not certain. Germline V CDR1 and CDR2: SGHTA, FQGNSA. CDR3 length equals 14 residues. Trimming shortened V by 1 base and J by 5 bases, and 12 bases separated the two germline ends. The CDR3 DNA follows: TGTGCCAGCAGCTTAGTAGGATCGGGCCACGAGCAGTACTTC. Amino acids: CASSLVGSGHEQYF.

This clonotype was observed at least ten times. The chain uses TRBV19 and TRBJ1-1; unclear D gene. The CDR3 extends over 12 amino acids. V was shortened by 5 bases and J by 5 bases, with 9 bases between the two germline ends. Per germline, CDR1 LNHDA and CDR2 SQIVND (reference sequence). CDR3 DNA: TGTGCCAGTAGTGGAGGAAGGACTGAAGCTTTCTTT. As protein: CASSGGRTEAFF.

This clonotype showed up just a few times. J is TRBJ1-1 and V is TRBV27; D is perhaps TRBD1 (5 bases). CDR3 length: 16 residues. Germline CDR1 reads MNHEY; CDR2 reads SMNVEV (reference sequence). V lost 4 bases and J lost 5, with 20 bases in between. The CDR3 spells CASSSTQGRYFTEAFF. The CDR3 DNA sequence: TGTGCCAGCAGTTCGACTCAGGGACGGTATTTTACTGAAGCTTTCTTT.

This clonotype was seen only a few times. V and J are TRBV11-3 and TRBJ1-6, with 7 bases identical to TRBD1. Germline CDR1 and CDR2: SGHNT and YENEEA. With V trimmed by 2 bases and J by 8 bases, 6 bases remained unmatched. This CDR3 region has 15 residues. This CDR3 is CASSLTGAWDSPLHF. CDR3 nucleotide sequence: TGTGCCAGCAGCTTAACAGGGGCCTGGGATTCACCCCTCCACTTT. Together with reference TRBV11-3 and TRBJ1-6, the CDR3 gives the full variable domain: EAGVVQSPRYKIIEKKQPVAFWCNPISGHNTLYWYLQNLGQGPELLIRYENEEAVDDSQLPKDRFSAERLKGVDSTLKIQPAELGDSAVYLCASSLTGAWDSPLHFGNGTRLTVT.

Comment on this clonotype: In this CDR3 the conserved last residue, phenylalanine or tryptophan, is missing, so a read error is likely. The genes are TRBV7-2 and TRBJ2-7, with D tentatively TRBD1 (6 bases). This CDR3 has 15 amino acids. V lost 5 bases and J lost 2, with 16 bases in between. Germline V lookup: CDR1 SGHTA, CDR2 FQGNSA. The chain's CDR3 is CASSPSTGNPYEQYI. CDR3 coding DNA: TGTGCCAGCAGCCCCTCTACAGGGAATCCCTACGAGCAGTACATC.

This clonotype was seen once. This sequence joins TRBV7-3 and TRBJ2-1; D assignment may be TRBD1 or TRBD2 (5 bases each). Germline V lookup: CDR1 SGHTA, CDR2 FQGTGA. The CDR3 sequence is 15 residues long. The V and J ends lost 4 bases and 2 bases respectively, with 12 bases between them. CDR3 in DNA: TGTGCCAGCAGCTCATCCGGGGCCCCCTACAATGAGCAGTTCTTC. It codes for CASSSSGAPYNEQFF.

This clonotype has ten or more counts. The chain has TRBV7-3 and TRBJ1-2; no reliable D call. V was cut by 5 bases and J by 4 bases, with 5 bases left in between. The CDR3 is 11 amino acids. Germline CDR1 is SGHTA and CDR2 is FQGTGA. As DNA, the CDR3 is TGTGCCAGCAGCGATGGCTATGGCTACACCTTC. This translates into CASSDGYGYTF. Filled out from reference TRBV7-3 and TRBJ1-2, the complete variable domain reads GAGVSQTPSNKVTEKGKYVELRCDPISGHTALYWYRQSLGQGPEFLIYFQGTGAADDSGLPNDRFFAVRPEGSVSTLKIQRTERGDSAVYLCASSDGYGYTFGSGTRLTVV.

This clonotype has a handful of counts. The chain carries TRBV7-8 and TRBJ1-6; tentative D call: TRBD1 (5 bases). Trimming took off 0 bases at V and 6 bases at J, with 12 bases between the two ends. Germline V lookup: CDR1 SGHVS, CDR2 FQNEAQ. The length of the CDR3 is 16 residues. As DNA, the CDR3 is TGTGCCAGCAGCTTAGCAGAGGGACCGATTAATTCACCCCTCCACTTT. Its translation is CASSLAEGPINSPLHF.

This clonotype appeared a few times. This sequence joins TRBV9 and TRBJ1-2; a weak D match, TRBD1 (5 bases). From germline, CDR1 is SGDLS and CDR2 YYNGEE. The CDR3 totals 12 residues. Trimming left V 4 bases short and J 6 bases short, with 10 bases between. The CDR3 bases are TGTGCCAGCAGCTCTGGGGACCATGGCTACACCTTC. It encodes CASSSGDHGYTF.

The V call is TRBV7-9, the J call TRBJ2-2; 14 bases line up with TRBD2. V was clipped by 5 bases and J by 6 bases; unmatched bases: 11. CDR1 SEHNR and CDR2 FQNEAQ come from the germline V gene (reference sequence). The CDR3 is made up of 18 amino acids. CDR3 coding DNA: TGTGCCAGCAGCCCACCAAACGAGGGACTAGCGGGAGCCGGGGAGCTGTTTTTT. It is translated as CASSPPNEGLAGAGELFF.

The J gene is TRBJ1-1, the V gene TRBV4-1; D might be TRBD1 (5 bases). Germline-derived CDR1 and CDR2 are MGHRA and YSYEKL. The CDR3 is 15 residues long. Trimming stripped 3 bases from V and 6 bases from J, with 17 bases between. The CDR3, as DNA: TGCGCCAGCAGCCACCCGTCGGGGGTGGGGGCTGAAGCTTTCTTT. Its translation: CASSHPSGVGAEAFF.

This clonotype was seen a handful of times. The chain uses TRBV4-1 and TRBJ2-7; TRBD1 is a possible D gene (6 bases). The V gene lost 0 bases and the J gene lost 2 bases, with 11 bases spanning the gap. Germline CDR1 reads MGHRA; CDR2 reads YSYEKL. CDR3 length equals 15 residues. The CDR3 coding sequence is TGCGCCAGCAGCCAAGATCTAACAGGGCCCTACGAGCAGTACTTC. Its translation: CASSQDLTGPYEQYF.

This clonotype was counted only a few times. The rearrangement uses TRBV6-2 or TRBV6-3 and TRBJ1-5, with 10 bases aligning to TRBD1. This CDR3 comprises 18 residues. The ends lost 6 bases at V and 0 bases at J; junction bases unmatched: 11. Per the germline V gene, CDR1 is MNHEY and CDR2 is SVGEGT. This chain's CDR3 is CASRPRDRGTYSNQPQHF. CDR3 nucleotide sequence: TGTGCCAGCAGGCCAAGGGACAGGGGAACGTATAGCAATCAGCCCCAGCATTTT.

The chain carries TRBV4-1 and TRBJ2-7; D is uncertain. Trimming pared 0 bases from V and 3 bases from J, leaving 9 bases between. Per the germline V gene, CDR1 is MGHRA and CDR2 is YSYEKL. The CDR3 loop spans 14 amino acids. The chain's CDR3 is CASSQDQRSYEQYF. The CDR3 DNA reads TGCGCCAGCAGCCAAGATCAGAGAAGCTACGAGCAGTACTTC.

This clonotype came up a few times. The CDR3 is CASSLLRTGNTEAFF. The CDR3 nucleotides are TGTGCCAGCAGCTTATTGAGGACGGGGAACACTGAAGCTTTCTTT. The chain joins TRBV7-9 to TRBJ1-1, with no clear D. V lost 2 bases and J 1 base, leaving 11 bases between the germline ends. This CDR3 has 15 residues. The germline gives CDR1 SEHNR, CDR2 FQNEAQ (reference sequence).

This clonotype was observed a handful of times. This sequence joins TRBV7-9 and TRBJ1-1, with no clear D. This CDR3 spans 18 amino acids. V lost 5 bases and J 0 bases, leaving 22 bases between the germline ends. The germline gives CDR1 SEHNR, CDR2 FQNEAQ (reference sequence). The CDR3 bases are TGTGCCAGCAGCGCCCCCGCACAACACAGCCTTTTGAACACTGAAGCTTTCTTT. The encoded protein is CASSAPAQHSLLNTEAFF.

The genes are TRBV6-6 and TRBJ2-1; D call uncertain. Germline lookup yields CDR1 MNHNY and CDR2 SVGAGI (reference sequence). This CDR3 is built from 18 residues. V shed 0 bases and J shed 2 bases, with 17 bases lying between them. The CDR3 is CASSYSTSHSPTYNEQFF. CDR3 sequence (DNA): TGTGCCAGCAGTTACTCGACCTCCCACAGCCCAACCTACAATGAGCAGTTCTTC.

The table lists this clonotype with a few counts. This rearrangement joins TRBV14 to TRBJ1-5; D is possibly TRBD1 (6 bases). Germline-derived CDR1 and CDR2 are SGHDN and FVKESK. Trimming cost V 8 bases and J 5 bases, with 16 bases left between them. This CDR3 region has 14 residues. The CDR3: CASDPGEWYQPQHF. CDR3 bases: TGTGCCAGCGATCCAGGGGAGTGGTATCAGCCCCAGCATTTT.

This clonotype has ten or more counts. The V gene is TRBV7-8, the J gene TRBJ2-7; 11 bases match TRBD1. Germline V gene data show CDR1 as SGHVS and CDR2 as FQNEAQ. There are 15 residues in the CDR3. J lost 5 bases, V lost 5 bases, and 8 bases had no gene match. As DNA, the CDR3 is TGTGCCAGCAGCCTCGGGACAGGGGGTTCCGACGAGCAGTACTTC. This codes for CASSLGTGGSDEQYF.